This section outlines one TCR beta chain sequence together with its context. Its specificity is not known. This sample was taken from a study of cytomegalovirus exposure and HLA in healthy donors. The PCR contained 60 Vbeta and 13 Jbeta primers. Sequencing used immunoSEQ multiplex PCR; TCRdb keeps in-frame clones, though not all of them. In the table there are 130,000 to 150,000 clones, around 78% of which are singletons. General study points: Across donors, most TCRs were seen rarely, yet some public ones were widespread. Cytomegalovirus association was assigned to approximately 180 TCR beta chains. Later work found most CMV-associated TCR beta chains apparently HLA-restricted.

Germline V gives CDR1 SGHNT, CDR2 YENEEA. V lost 3 bases and J lost 1, with 6 bases in between. The CDR3 is 13 amino acids. Sequencing was carried out using PBMCs. The chain carries TRBV11-3 and TRBJ1-1; D is perhaps TRBD1 (5 bases). The receptor's source is a woman under 30 in good health and CMV-seropositive. CDR3 DNA sequence: TGTGCCAGCAGCTTTAGGGGGAACACTGAAGCTTTCTTT. Residues: CASSFRGNTEAFF.